What follows is one TCR beta chain and its context. The sample belongs to a study of blood T cell repertoires in COVID-19. The CDR3 is 17 residues long. Looked up from germline, CDR1 is SEHNR and CDR2 is FQNEAQ (reference sequence). Trimming left V 6 bases short and J 2 bases short, with 21 bases between. Assay: immunoSEQ multiplex PCR; the TCRdb copy retains only in-frame clones and omits some. There are about 360,000 clones in the sample; 65% to 90% occur only once, and just over 7% lies in the top ten. The chain carries TRBV7-9 and TRBJ2-3; D possibly corresponds to TRBD1 (6 bases). Specimen: peripheral blood. This receptor was taken from a woman aged 60-75 years with COVID-19, enrolled during active disease. CDR3 amino acids: CASRPQGQLFDTDTQYF. The CDR3 bases are TGTGCCAGCAGACCACAGGGTCAGTTGTTCGACACAGATACGCAGTATTTT.